This entry lists 18 T cell receptor beta chains sequenced from one sample in a study of T cell repertoires in cytomegalovirus infection. TCRdb re-analysed the reads in MiXCR, keeping a single row per CDR3 protein. The data hold 310,000 or so distinct CDR3 sequences, with roughly 25% observed a single time. Antigens for these TCRs are unknown. The sequencing used cultured PBMCs, collected from culture after CMV antigen stimulation. The source of these receptors is a human donor in good health (CMV status not recorded). Some clones in this sample may be carry-over from other donors' samples.

The chain joins TRBV15 to TRBJ2-7; D gene ambiguous. V lost 1 base and J 6 bases, leaving 19 bases between the germline ends. The CDR3 is made up of 16 amino acids. CDR1 is LNHNV and CDR2 is YYDKDF in the germline V gene (reference sequence). The CDR3 sequence is CATSRASLSSAGEQYF. In DNA form, the CDR3 reads TGTGCCACCAGCAGAGCTTCCCTATCCTCCGCTGGCGAGCAGTACTTC.

This clonotype was observed a handful of times. CDR3 protein: CASSRLAGGFYNEQFF. The CDR3 DNA reads TGTGCCAGCAGTAGACTAGCGGGAGGGTTCTACAATGAGCAGTTCTTC. The chain carries TRBV6-2 or TRBV6-3 and TRBJ2-1; TRBD2 matches 14 bases. CDR1 MNHEY and CDR2 SVGEGT come from the germline V gene. The V and J ends lost 5 bases and 3 bases, in that order; junction bases with no gene match: 3. The CDR3 consists of 16 residues.

The table lists this clonotype with a few counts. V gene TRBV6-5 combines with J gene TRBJ2-1, with no clear D. The V and J ends lost 2 bases and 2 bases respectively, with 10 bases between them. Germline V gene sequence: CDR1 MNHEY, CDR2 SVGAGI. The CDR3 sequence is 15 residues long. The DNA of the CDR3 is TGTGCCAGCAGTTACCGACTCCTTACCTACAATGAGCAGTTCTTC. Residues: CASSYRLLTYNEQFF.

This clonotype was seen a handful of times. V gene TRBV5-8 combines with J gene TRBJ1-5; D might be TRBD1 (5 bases). The V end lost 0 bases, the J end lost 1 base, and 5 bases lay between the germline ends. This CDR3 is built from 14 residues. The germline V gene has CDR1 SGHTS and CDR2 YDEGEE. The DNA of the CDR3 is TGTGCCAGCAGCTTGGACAGGAGCAATCAGCCCCAGCATTTT. Protein product: CASSLDRSNQPQHF.

This clonotype was recorded at least ten times. The chain uses TRBV7-2 and TRBJ2-5; 10 bases agree with TRBD2. J was trimmed by 1 base and V by 5 bases; bases with no gene match: 4. The CDR3 consists of 15 residues. The germline CDR1 and CDR2 sequences are SGHTA and FQGNSA. CDR3 bases: TGTGCCAGCAGCGTCGAGCGGGGGGGCCAAGAGACCCAGTACTTC. Its protein product is CASSVERGGQETQYF.

This clonotype was seen ten or more times. The chain carries TRBV7-2 and TRBJ1-5, with unresolved D. V was clipped by 2 bases and J by 3 bases, with 11 bases between them. The germline gives CDR1 SGHTA, CDR2 FQGNSA. This CDR3 contains 15 residues. The chain's CDR3 is CASSLFLGNNQPQHF. The CDR3 DNA is TGTGCCAGCAGCTTATTTCTGGGGAACAATCAGCCCCAGCATTTT.

The table lists this clonotype with a few counts. V and J are TRBV12-3 or TRBV12-4 and TRBJ2-3; TRBD2 agrees at 8 bases. Trimming took 6 bases from V and 0 from J; bases not matched to a gene: 5. The CDR3 is 15 residues long. The chain's CDR3 is CASRDSGTSTDTQYF. CDR3 coding DNA: TGTGCCAGCAGGGATAGCGGGACGAGCACAGATACGCAGTATTTT.

This clonotype has ten or more counts. The V and J genes are TRBV7-2 and TRBJ1-6; D gene unclear. Trimming stripped 5 bases from V and 11 bases from J, with 19 bases between. This CDR3 has 15 residues. Germline V gene data show CDR1 as SGHTA and CDR2 as FQGNSA. The chain's CDR3 is CASSLKRSHETPLHF. The DNA of the CDR3 is TGTGCCAGCAGCCTCAAGCGGAGCCATGAGACACCCCTCCACTTT.

This chain joins TRBV4-1 and TRBJ2-1; TRBD2 agrees at 10 bases. This CDR3 is 16 amino acids long. Per germline, CDR1 MGHRA and CDR2 YSYEKL. The J segment lost 7 bases and the V segment lost 4 bases, leaving 10 bases of the junction unmatched. CDR3 in amino acids: CASSRVAGGGENEQFF. DNA of the CDR3: TGCGCCAGCAGCCGGGTAGCGGGAGGAGGAGAAAATGAGCAGTTCTTC.

The rearrangement uses TRBV10-3 and TRBJ1-6; D may be TRBD1 (5 bases). Germline V CDR1 and CDR2: ENHRY, SYGVKD. V dropped 6 bases and J dropped 7 bases, with 13 bases sitting between them. CDR3 length: 14 amino acids. This CDR3 is CAIRAGTGNSPLHF. CDR3 DNA: TGTGCCATCAGGGCCGGCACAGGAAATTCACCCCTCCACTTT.

This chain links TRBV6-4 with TRBJ2-3; 8 bases agree with TRBD2. CDR3 size: 15 residues. CDR1 is MRHNA, CDR2 SNTAGT, per germline. V lost 6 bases to trimming and J lost 6 bases; unmatched junction nucleotides: 11. CDR3 amino acids: CASSERAGVSDTQYF. In nucleotides, the CDR3 is TGTGCCAGCAGCGAAAGAGCGGGAGTCTCCGATACGCAGTATTTT.

This clonotype was observed many times. The CDR3 nucleotides read TGTGCCAGCAGTTCCAGGGTAGATACGCAGTATTTT. It specifies CASSSRVDTQYF. The J gene is TRBJ2-3, the V gene TRBV27, with a weak D call TRBD1 (5 bases). The germline gives CDR1 MNHEY, CDR2 SMNVEV (reference sequence). This CDR3 region has 12 residues. The germline V and J ends were trimmed by 4 bases and 5 bases, with 7 bases remaining between them.

This clonotype was seen a single time. The V call is TRBV20-1, the J call TRBJ2-2, with D hard to call. CDR1 is DFQATT, CDR2 SNEGSKA, per germline (reference sequence). The germline V and J ends were trimmed by 3 bases and 4 bases, with 6 bases remaining between them. The CDR3 loop spans 12 amino acids. The CDR3 nucleotides are TGCAGTGCTAGTGGCCCCACCGGGGAGCTGTTTTTT. As protein: CSASGPTGELFF.

This clonotype was picked up a small number of times. The rearrangement links TRBV6-2 or TRBV6-3 to TRBJ2-3, with 8 bases matching TRBD2. Germline V gene sequence: CDR1 MNHEY, CDR2 SVGEGT. CDR3 length: 16 residues. J was trimmed by 0 bases and V by 0 bases; bases with no gene match: 2. The CDR3 reads CASSYSPSGSTDTQYF. CDR3 DNA: TGTGCCAGCAGTTACTCGCCTAGCGGGAGCACAGATACGCAGTATTTT.

The genes are TRBV27 and TRBJ2-3; weak D call: TRBD2 (5 bases). Germline lookup yields CDR1 MNHEY and CDR2 SMNVEV (reference sequence). The germline V and J ends were trimmed by 1 base and 5 bases, with 13 bases remaining between them. The CDR3 contains 15 residues. The CDR3 here is CASSLFGGRLDTQYF. The DNA for the CDR3 is TGTGCCAGCAGTTTATTCGGTGGGAGATTAGATACGCAGTATTTT.

This clonotype was counted once. The V call is TRBV2, the J call TRBJ1-4; TRBD1 agrees at 7 bases. Germline CDR1 and CDR2: SNHLY and FYNNEI. CDR3 size: 14 residues. Unmatched junction bases numbered 10, after V lost 8 bases and J lost 7 bases. The CDR3 here is CASRRVDRAEKLFF. The DNA of the CDR3 is TGTGCCAGCCGTCGGGTTGACAGGGCTGAAAAACTGTTTTTT.

This clonotype has a count of ten or more. This chain connects TRBV7-2 to TRBJ2-3; 7 positions match TRBD2. Germline V gives CDR1 SGHTA, CDR2 FQGNSA. V lost 1 base to trimming and J lost 5 bases; unmatched junction nucleotides: 3. The length of the CDR3 is 14 residues. The CDR3 DNA follows: TGTGCCAGCAGCTTAGTGGGAGGGATAGATACGCAGTATTTT. Protein product: CASSLVGGIDTQYF.

This clonotype was recorded a few times. The CDR3 loop is CASSELRTGDQPQHF. Here the CDR3 DNA reads TGTGCCAGCAGTGAATTAAGGACAGGGGATCAGCCCCAGCATTTT. The chain is built from TRBV6-1 and TRBJ1-5; 9 bases are shared with TRBD1. Looked up from germline, CDR1 is MNHNS and CDR2 is SASEGT. With 2 bases clipped from V and 5 bases from J, the junction kept 4 bases outside the gene matches. The CDR3 consists of 15 residues.